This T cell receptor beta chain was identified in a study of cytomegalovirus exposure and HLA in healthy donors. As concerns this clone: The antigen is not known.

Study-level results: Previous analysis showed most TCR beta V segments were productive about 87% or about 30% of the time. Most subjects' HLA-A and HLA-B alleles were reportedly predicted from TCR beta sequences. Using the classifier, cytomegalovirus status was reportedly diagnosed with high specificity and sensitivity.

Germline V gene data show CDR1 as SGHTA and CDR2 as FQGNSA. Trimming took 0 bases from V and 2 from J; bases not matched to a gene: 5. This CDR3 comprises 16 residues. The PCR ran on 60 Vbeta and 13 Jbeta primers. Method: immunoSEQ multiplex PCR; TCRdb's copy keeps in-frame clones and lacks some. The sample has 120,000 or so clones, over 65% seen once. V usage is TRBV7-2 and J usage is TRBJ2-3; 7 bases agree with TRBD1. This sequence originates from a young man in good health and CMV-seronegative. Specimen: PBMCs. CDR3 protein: CASSLAWDRPTDTQYF. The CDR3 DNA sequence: TGTGCCAGCAGCTTAGCTTGGGACAGACCCACAGATACGCAGTATTTT.